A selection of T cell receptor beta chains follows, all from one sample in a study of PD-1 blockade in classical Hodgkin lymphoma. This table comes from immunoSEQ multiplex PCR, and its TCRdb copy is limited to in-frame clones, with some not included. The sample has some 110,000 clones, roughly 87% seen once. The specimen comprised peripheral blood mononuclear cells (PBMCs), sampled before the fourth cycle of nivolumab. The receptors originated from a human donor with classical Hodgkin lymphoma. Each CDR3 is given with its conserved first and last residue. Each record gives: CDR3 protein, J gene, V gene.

CDR3 protein: CSVISDWNSGANVLTF
J gene: TRBJ2-6
V gene: TRBV29-1

CDR3 protein: CASSYSDSSGANVLTF
J gene: TRBJ2-6
V gene: TRBV6-5

CDR3 protein: CASSWGTYYEQYF
J gene: TRBJ2-7
V gene: TRBV27

CDR3 protein: CASSTGQGIYEQYF
J gene: TRBJ2-7
V gene: TRBV19

CDR3 protein: CASSLWTSGNTGELFF
J gene: TRBJ2-2
V gene: TRBV7-2

CDR3 protein: CASSLGRGGRDYEQYF
J gene: TRBJ2-7
V gene: TRBV5-1

CDR3 protein: CASSLVPGGQETQYF
J gene: TRBJ2-5
V gene: TRBV7-6

CDR3 protein: CASSSRDRDENIQYF
J gene: TRBJ2-4
V gene: TRBV7-9

CDR3 protein: CASSPGLAGFFTDTQYF
J gene: TRBJ2-3
V gene: TRBV9

CDR3 protein: CASSAFFGGNEQYF
J gene: TRBJ2-7
V gene: TRBV27

CDR3 protein: CASSRGPVGDTEAFF
J gene: TRBJ1-1
V gene: TRBV4-1

CDR3 protein: CASSKLTDYNEQFF
J gene: TRBJ2-1
V gene: TRBV5-1

CDR3 protein: CATGQGAEKLFF
J gene: TRBJ1-4
V gene: TRBV6-6

CDR3 protein: CASSPRSDNEQFF
J gene: TRBJ2-1
V gene: TRBV4-1

CDR3 protein: CASSLGRQGGHNEQFF
J gene: TRBJ2-1
V gene: TRBV28

CDR3 protein: CASRLTGTRNYEQYF
J gene: TRBJ2-7
V gene: TRBV6-6

CDR3 protein: CASSLSGARRETQYF
J gene: TRBJ2-5
V gene: TRBV28

CDR3 protein: CASSIKRPLRGPGGYGYTF
J gene: TRBJ1-2
V gene: TRBV19

CDR3 protein: CASSRDTRLEGTFF
J gene: TRBJ1-1
V gene: TRBV10-2

CDR3 protein: CASSIAGAGEQYF
J gene: TRBJ2-7
V gene: TRBV5-6

CDR3 protein: CASIHLGLAEAYNEQFF
J gene: TRBJ2-1
V gene: TRBV27

CDR3 protein: CASSPGLAGVADTQYF
J gene: TRBJ2-3
V gene: TRBV7-9

CDR3 protein: CASSIGLWGNIQYF
J gene: TRBJ2-4
V gene: TRBV19

CDR3 protein: CASSQGTRIPDTQYF
J gene: TRBJ2-3
V gene: TRBV4-1